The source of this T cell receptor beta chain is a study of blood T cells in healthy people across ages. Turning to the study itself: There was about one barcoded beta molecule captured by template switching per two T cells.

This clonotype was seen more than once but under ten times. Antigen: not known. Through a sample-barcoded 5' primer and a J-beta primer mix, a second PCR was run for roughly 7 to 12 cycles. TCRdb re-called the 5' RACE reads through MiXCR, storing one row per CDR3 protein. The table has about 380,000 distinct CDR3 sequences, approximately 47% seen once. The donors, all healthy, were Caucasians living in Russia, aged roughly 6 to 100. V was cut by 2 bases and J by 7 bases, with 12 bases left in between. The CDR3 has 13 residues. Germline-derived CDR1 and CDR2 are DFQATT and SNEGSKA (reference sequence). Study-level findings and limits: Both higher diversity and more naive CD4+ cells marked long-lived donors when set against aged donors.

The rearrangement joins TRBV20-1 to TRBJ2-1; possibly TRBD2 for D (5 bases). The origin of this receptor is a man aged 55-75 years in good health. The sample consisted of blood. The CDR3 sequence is CSARLSGGNEQFF. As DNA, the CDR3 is TGCAGTGCTAGACTGTCGGGCGGGAATGAGCAGTTCTTC.